A single T cell receptor (beta chain) is shown here with its context. These data are taken from a study of a mutant IDH1 vaccine in newly diagnosed glioma. Specified time point: baseline, week 1 (first vaccination visit). Sample treatment: pre-vaccination baseline after standard-of-care therapy. The protocol was immunoSEQ multiplex PCR, while the TCRdb copy is restricted to in-frame clones and leaves out a portion. The data hold about 68,000 clones, with roughly 78% observed a single time. The CDR3 sequence is 14 residues long. From germline, CDR1 is MGHDK and CDR2 SYGVNS. Trimming stripped 2 bases from V and 2 bases from J, with 9 bases between.

The TCR was taken from a man aged 45-60 years with glioma. The chain combines TRBV25-1 with TRBJ1-1, with D hard to call. The starting material was PBMCs, obtained from a glioma patient treated with radiotherapy, temozolomide or both. The CDR3, as DNA: TGTGCCAGCAGTGAAAGCCGACTTAACACTGAAGCTTTCTTT. Amino acid sequence: CASSESRLNTEAFF.